One sample yielded the 21 T cell receptor beta chains listed below, sequenced in a study of regulatory T cells in long-lasting Graves disease. As for time point: persistent/refractory GD, antithyroid drugs over 5 years with positive TRAb. RNA extracted from PBMCs served as the sequencing template. Through Arm-PCR of CDR3 regions and iRepertoire HTBI primers, TCR beta libraries were built. TCRdb reanalysed the multiplex PCR reads using MiXCR and keeps one entry per CDR3 protein. The table lists about 310,000 distinct CDR3 sequences, 20% to 25% of them singletons. The source was peripheral blood mononuclear cells (PBMCs), collected when the disease was refractory, from a patient treated with antithyroid drugs. These receptors were collected from a female donor with Graves disease.

Only a few counts were recorded for this clonotype. The V and J genes are TRBV5-6 and TRBJ2-5; tentatively, D is TRBD1 (5 bases). Germline CDR1 is SGHDT and CDR2 is YYEEEE. The V end was cut by 4 bases, the J end by 2 bases, with 24 bases between. The CDR3 consists of 18 residues. The CDR3: CASSPNPPYRLKQETQYF. The CDR3 DNA is TGTGCCAGCAGCCCGAACCCACCCTACAGGTTAAAACAAGAGACCCAGTACTTC.

The V and J genes are TRBV7-8 and TRBJ2-7, with TRBD1 matching 7 bases. The CDR3 contains 14 residues. The V segment lost 9 bases and the J segment 2 bases; nucleotides outside the gene matches: 10. Germline loops: CDR1 SGHVS, CDR2 FQNEAQ. The CDR3 nucleotides are TGTGCCAGTAGCCCCGTACAGGGGACCTACGAGCAGTACTTC. It encodes CASSPVQGTYEQYF.

This chain links TRBV3-1 with TRBJ2-7, with TRBD2 as a possible D gene (6 bases). There are 14 residues in the CDR3. Trimming shortened V by 4 bases and J by 5 bases, and 15 bases separated the two germline ends. Germline-derived CDR1 and CDR2 are LGHDT and YNNKEL (reference sequence). DNA for the CDR3: TGTGCCAGCAGCCCCCGGGAGCGAAGACACGAGCAGTACTTC. Protein product: CASSPRERRHEQYF.

This clonotype occurred a few times. This chain joins TRBV6-1 and TRBJ2-7; 11 positions agree with TRBD2. The CDR3 is 15 residues long. V dropped 6 bases and J dropped 3; count of bases not matched to a gene: 7. Germline V gives CDR1 MNHNS, CDR2 SASEGT. The CDR3: CASSRLAGRNYEQYF. As DNA, the CDR3 is TGTGCCAGCAGCCGACTAGCGGGAAGGAACTACGAGCAGTACTTC.

This chain joins TRBV6-5 and TRBJ1-5; D unclear. Germline values: CDR1 MNHEY, CDR2 SVGAGI. The CDR3 runs 12 residues. Trimming stripped 2 bases from V and 4 bases from J, with 3 bases between. The chain's CDR3 is CASSYVNQPQHF. The DNA for the CDR3 is TGTGCCAGCAGTTACGTGAATCAGCCCCAGCATTTT.

This clonotype was counted between two and nine times. V is TRBV11-1 and J is TRBJ2-7; tentative D call: TRBD1 (6 bases). Between the trimmed V and J ends, which lost 1 base and 2 bases, there was a span of 18 bases. CDR1 is SGHAT, CDR2 FQDESV, per germline (reference sequence). The CDR3 covers 17 residues. Here the CDR3 reads CASSLVADRQRPYEQYF. The CDR3 nucleotides are TGTGCCAGCAGCTTAGTTGCCGACAGGCAGAGACCCTACGAGCAGTACTTC.

The V and J genes are TRBV6-4 and TRBJ2-7, with a possible D match to TRBD2 (6 bases). The ends were cut back, 6 bases at V and 5 bases at J, with 14 bases in the middle. This CDR3 is 13 amino acids long. Looked up from germline, CDR1 is MRHNA and CDR2 is SNTAGT. CDR3 sequence: CASSTDGGHEQYF. CDR3 nucleotides: TGTGCCAGCAGCACGGACGGGGGACACGAGCAGTACTTC.

This chain uses TRBV5-6 with TRBJ2-5; D call uncertain. Looked up from germline, CDR1 is SGHDT and CDR2 is YYEEEE. V was clipped by 0 bases and J by 0 bases, with 9 bases between them. The CDR3 is 15 residues long. CDR3 DNA sequence: TGTGCCAGCAGCTTGGCCAGGTTATACCAAGAGACCCAGTACTTC. This sequence encodes CASSLARLYQETQYF. The full variable domain, its missing parts supplied by reference TRBV5-6 and TRBJ2-5, is DAGVTQSPTHLIKTRGQQVTLRCSPKSGHDTVSWYQQALGQGPQFIFQYYEEEERQRGNFPDRFSGHQFPNYSSELNVNALLLGDSALYLCASSLARLYQETQYFGPGTRLLVL.

CDR3 loop: CAIRGVFSGDPYEQYF. The CDR3 DNA reads TGTGCCATCAGGGGAGTCTTTAGCGGGGATCCCTACGAGCAGTACTTC. J is TRBJ2-7 and V is TRBV10-3; TRBD2 matches 8 bases. This CDR3 is 16 amino acids long. V lost 6 bases and J lost 2; bases outside the gene matches: 12. CDR1 is ENHRY, CDR2 SYGVKD, per germline.

This clonotype has a count of ten or more. The CDR3 region has the DNA TGTGCCAGCGGGGCCCCTAGTCAGTCCTACGAGCAGTACTTC. Its protein product is CASGAPSQSYEQYF. The chain recombines TRBV2 with TRBJ2-7; D perhaps matches TRBD1 (5 bases). V lost 8 bases and J 1 base, leaving 15 bases between the germline ends. Germline V gene sequence: CDR1 SNHLY, CDR2 FYNNEI. The CDR3 contains 14 residues.

Ten or more counts support this clonotype. V gene TRBV29-1 combines with J gene TRBJ2-7; D gene uncertain. Deletions cut 3 bases from V and 2 bases from J, with 8 bases between. The germline CDR1 and CDR2 sequences are SQVTM and ANQGSEA. The CDR3 covers 12 residues. CDR3 bases: TGCAGCGTTGATGCAGGACCCTACGAGCAGTACTTC. This encodes CSVDAGPYEQYF.

This chain uses TRBV24-1 with TRBJ2-5; TRBD2 might be the D (6 bases). Trimming took off 3 bases at V and 5 bases at J, with 15 bases between the two ends. CDR3 length: 15 residues. Germline values: CDR1 KGHDR, CDR2 SFDVKD. The CDR3 reads CATSDRGSVGETQYF. CDR3 bases: TGTGCCACCAGTGATCGGGGGAGCGTAGGGGAGACCCAGTACTTC.

The chain is built from TRBV28 and TRBJ1-5; tentative D call: TRBD1 (6 bases). V was shortened by 3 bases and J by 3 bases, with 15 bases between the two germline ends. The length of the CDR3 is 16 residues. Germline assignment: CDR1 MDHEN and CDR2 SYDVKM. This CDR3 is CASSFSGQGLNQPQHF. The DNA for the CDR3 is TGTGCCAGCAGTTTTTCAGGGCAGGGGCTCAATCAGCCCCAGCATTTT. The variable domain in full, with the rest retrieved from reference TRBV28 and TRBJ1-5, is DVKVTQSSRYLVKRTGEKVFLECVQDMDHENMFWYRQDPGLGLRLIYFSYDVKMKEKGDIPEGYSVSREKKERFSLILESASTNQTSMYLCASSFSGQGLNQPQHFGDGTRLSIL.

This clonotype was found many times. The J gene is TRBJ1-1, the V gene TRBV10-3, with D possibly matching TRBD1 (6 bases). With 4 bases removed from V and 1 base from J, the gap between germline ends came to 13 bases. Germline V gives CDR1 ENHRY, CDR2 SYGVKD. The CDR3 length is 15 residues. The CDR3 DNA is TGTGCCATCAGTGCCAGGGGTGATCAGAACACTGAAGCTTTCTTT. Its translation is CAISARGDQNTEAFF.

This clonotype has only one observation. Here the CDR3 reads CASSFLGGQHEKLFF. The CDR3 DNA reads TGCGCCAGCAGCTTCCTCGGGGGACAACATGAAAAACTGTTTTTT. The chain uses TRBV5-1 and TRBJ1-4, with D possibly matching TRBD1 (6 bases). The CDR3 consists of 15 residues. Germline V CDR1 and CDR2: SGHRS, YFSETQ. Trimming cost V 2 bases and J 6 bases, with 14 bases left between them.

This clonotype appeared many times. The rearrangement joins TRBV2 to TRBJ2-4; D is perhaps TRBD1 or TRBD2 (6 bases each). Trimming stripped 9 bases from V and 3 bases from J, with 15 bases between. In germline, CDR1 is SNHLY, CDR2 FYNNEI. The CDR3 covers 14 residues. DNA for the CDR3: TGTGCCAGTTGGGGGGCGCTGGGCAAAAACATTCAGTACTTC. This encodes CASWGALGKNIQYF. The entire variable domain, with the rest obtained from reference TRBV2 and TRBJ2-4, is as follows: EPEVTQTPSHQVTQMGQEVILRCVPISNHLYFYWYRQILGQKVEFLVSFYNNEISEKSEIFDDQFSVERPDGSNFTLKIRSTKLEDSAMYFCASWGALGKNIQYFGAGTRLSVL.

The chain carries TRBV28 and TRBJ2-7; perhaps TRBD2 as D (6 bases). Trimming pared 6 bases from V and 0 bases from J, leaving 18 bases between. The CDR3 has 16 residues. Germline V lookup: CDR1 MDHEN, CDR2 SYDVKM. CDR3 region: CASSPMGGWGSYEQYF. The CDR3, as DNA: TGTGCCAGCAGCCCCATGGGGGGATGGGGCTCCTACGAGCAGTACTTC.

This clonotype was counted a few times. The chain recombines TRBV27 with TRBJ1-1; the D is unclear. The CDR3 spans 13 residues. CDR1 is MNHEY and CDR2 is SMNVEV in the germline V gene (reference sequence). Trimming shortened V by 8 bases and J by 2 bases, and 12 bases separated the two germline ends. CDR3 region: CASGPLGNTEAFF. The CDR3 DNA reads TGTGCCAGCGGACCACTGGGAAACACTGAAGCTTTCTTT.

This clonotype was detected many times. This chain links TRBV18 with TRBJ2-7, with D maybe TRBD1 (6 bases). The V end lost 5 bases, the J end lost 6 bases, and 11 bases lay between the germline ends. There are 12 residues in the CDR3. From germline, CDR1 is KGHSH and CDR2 LQKENI. The CDR3 loop is CASSSGAAEQYF. CDR3 DNA sequence: TGTGCCAGCTCATCAGGGGCTGCCGAGCAGTACTTC.

This clonotype appeared many times. The chain combines TRBV10-3 with TRBJ2-5; the match to TRBD2 covers 8 bases. Germline CDR1 reads ENHRY; CDR2 reads SYGVKD. The CDR3 totals 15 residues. V trimming: 5 bases; J trimming: 5 bases; junction bases outside the gene matches: 10. CDR3 DNA sequence: TGTGCCATCAGTCTTAGCGGGAACGTTTGGGAGACCCAGTACTTC. Protein product: CAISLSGNVWETQYF.

Remarks on this clonotype: This clone may be a read error of a much larger clone one base away. The chain carries TRBV28 and TRBJ1-2; TRBD1 matches 9 bases. Germline CDR1 reads MDHEN; CDR2 reads SYDVKM. With V trimmed by 4 bases and J by 12 bases, 9 bases remained unmatched. The CDR3 totals 13 residues. CDR3 amino acids: CASSSGQGNGHTF. The DNA for the CDR3 is TGTGCCAGCAGTTCGGGACAGGGTAACGGCCACACCTTC.